This entry lists 10 T cell receptor beta chains sequenced from one sample in a study of shared clonotypes between healthy human individuals (dated by TCRdb to between 2020 and 2021). To prepare the library, the immunoSEQ multiplex PCR assay was applied. TCRdb's version of the immuneACCESS table is confined to in-frame rearrangements and falls short of the full clone set. An unresolved V gene accounts for under half of the shortfall where checked; the remainder is of unknown origin. Within this sample are 850,000 to 1,200,000 clones, with about 75% of them counted one time only. 1.4% to 1.5% of the sample belongs to the ten largest clones. The sequenced sample consisted of memory CD4+ T cells sorted from blood. Reading the label with the study, this specimen's cell subset or site is: CD45RA-negative fraction. These receptors were obtained from a man aged 18-30 years in good health.

This chain connects TRBV30 to TRBJ2-1; TRBD1 matches at 8 bases. V was pared by 3 bases and J by 2 bases, with 15 bases of the junction left unmatched. Germline V CDR1 and CDR2: GTSNPN, SVGIG (reference sequence). The CDR3 is made up of 18 amino acids. DNA for the CDR3: TGTGCCTGGAGGAATATACCCGGACAGGGAGGCCCCTACAATGAGCAGTTCTTC. Protein: CAWRNIPGQGGPYNEQFF.

Note on this clone: The sample has other DNA sequences that encode this CDR3 too. V and J are TRBV7-9 and TRBJ1-2; the match to TRBD1 covers 9 bases. Germline values: CDR1 SEHNR, CDR2 FQNEAQ (reference sequence). The ends lost 5 bases at V and 5 bases at J; junction bases unmatched: 3. This CDR3 region has 13 residues. The CDR3 region is CASSRDRDYGYTF. For the CDR3, the DNA is TGTGCCAGCAGCCGGGACAGGGATTATGGCTACACCTTC. The full variable domain, with the rest looked up from reference TRBV7-9 and TRBJ1-2, is DTGVSQNPRHKITKRGQNVTFRCDPISEHNRLYWYRQTLGQGPEFLTYFQNEAQLEKSRLLSDRFSAERPKGSFSTLEIQRTEQGDSAMYLCASSRDRDYGYTFGSGTRLTVV.

The chain links TRBV5-1 to TRBJ2-3; D is ambiguous. The length of the CDR3 is 17 residues. CDR1 is SGHRS, CDR2 YFSETQ, per germline. With 1 base removed from V and 3 bases from J, the gap between germline ends came to 18 bases. The CDR3 loop reads CASSLIPGGVVTDTQYF. CDR3 bases: TGCGCCAGCAGCTTGATCCCCGGTGGCGTAGTGACAGATACGCAGTATTTT.

The rearrangement links TRBV27 to TRBJ2-6; D uncertain. Germline V lookup: CDR1 MNHEY, CDR2 SMNVEV (reference sequence). The CDR3 length is 15 residues. V was shortened by 3 bases and J by 0 bases, with 6 bases between the two germline ends. CDR3: CASSFLGSGANVLTF. DNA for the CDR3: TGTGCCAGCAGTTTCTTGGGCTCTGGGGCCAACGTCCTGACTTTC.

The chain recombines TRBV5-1 with TRBJ2-3; TRBD1 agrees at 8 bases. The CDR3 consists of 15 residues. The trim removed 1 base at V and 4 bases at J, leaving 5 bases unmatched. Per germline, CDR1 SGHRS and CDR2 YFSETQ. Here the CDR3 DNA reads TGCGCCAGCAGCTTGCAAGGACAGGGTCCAGATACGCAGTATTTT. Translation gives CASSLQGQGPDTQYF.

This clone has only a few counts. The J gene is TRBJ2-5, the V gene TRBV30; D not resolved. There are 11 residues in the CDR3. The V and J ends lost 5 bases and 0 bases respectively, with 4 bases between them. Germline CDR1 GTSNPN, CDR2 SVGIG (reference sequence). The CDR3 sequence is CAWGHQETQYF. DNA for the CDR3: TGTGCCTGGGGACACCAAGAGACCCAGTACTTC.

This sequence joins TRBV5-6 and TRBJ1-2, with no clear D. V lost 3 bases and J 3 bases, leaving 9 bases between the germline ends. Germline lookup yields CDR1 SGHDT and CDR2 YYEEEE. This CDR3 spans 13 amino acids. CDR3 region: CASSSDRYYGYTF. Written as DNA, the CDR3 is TGTGCCAGCAGCTCCGACCGATACTATGGCTACACCTTC.

The CDR3 loop reads CASSLTHEQYF. The CDR3 nucleotides are TGTGCCAGCAGCTTAACCCACGAGCAGTACTTC. V and J are TRBV11-2 and TRBJ2-7; D unclear. This CDR3 has 11 amino acids. With 2 bases removed from V and 5 bases from J, the gap between germline ends came to 4 bases. Germline CDR1 reads SGHAT; CDR2 reads FQNNGV.

The rearrangement links TRBV10-3 to TRBJ2-5; 8 nucleotides line up with TRBD1. Trimming removed 10 bases from V and 3 bases from J; junction bases left unmatched: 10. Looked up from germline, CDR1 is ENHRY and CDR2 is SYGVKD. The CDR3 runs to 14 residues. CDR3 DNA: TGTGCCACTAAGACAGGGGCCTTAGAAGAGACCCAGTACTTC. Amino acids: CATKTGALEETQYF.

The rearrangement joins TRBV7-9 to TRBJ2-1; maybe TRBD2 (5 bases). Looked up from germline, CDR1 is SEHNR and CDR2 is FQNEAQ (reference sequence). This CDR3 spans 13 amino acids. Trimming shortened V by 5 bases and J by 6 bases, and 11 bases separated the two germline ends. CDR3 region: CASSREEGNEQFF. CDR3 coding DNA: TGTGCCAGCAGCCGTGAAGAGGGCAATGAGCAGTTCTTC.